The 22 T cell receptor beta chains in this list originate from one sample, sequenced in a study of OX40 agonist ivuxolimab in advanced cancers. Measured with immunoSEQ multiplex PCR; TCRdb has only the in-frame clones, and not every one. The sample gives 50,000 to 60,000 clones, 90% of which show up once; 4.5% to 6% is in the top ten. The specimen comprised CD4+ or CD8+ T cells sorted from blood, sampled in a trial of the OX40 agonist ivuxolimab. The receptors stem from an adult with an advanced solid tumor such as melanoma, head and neck, liver or kidney cancer.

The rearrangement links TRBV9 to TRBJ2-7; D unresolved. V was cut by 4 bases and J by 6 bases, with 11 bases left in between. Germline V lookup: CDR1 SGDLS, CDR2 YYNGEE. The CDR3 sequence is 12 residues long. CDR3 nucleotides: TGTGCCAGCAGCCCTATAGGCGGCGAGCAGTACTTC. It yields the protein CASSPIGGEQYF.

V usage is TRBV11-2 and J usage is TRBJ1-1; 9 nucleotides line up with TRBD1. Germline V gene sequence: CDR1 SGHAT, CDR2 FQNNGV. V lost 5 bases, J lost 2 bases, and 6 bases stayed unmatched. The CDR3 is 15 amino acids. CDR3 in DNA: TGTGCCAGCAGCCCCAGGGACAGGGCAAACACTGAAGCTTTCTTT. Protein sequence: CASSPRDRANTEAFF. The variable domain in full, completed from reference TRBV11-2 and TRBJ1-1, reads EAGVAQSPRYKIIEKRQSVAFWCNPISGHATLYWYQQILGQGPKLLIQFQNNGVVDDSQLPKDRFSAERLKGVDSTLKIQPAKLEDSAVYLCASSPRDRANTEAFFGQGTRLTVV.

The chain couples TRBV21-1 to TRBJ2-7; whether TRBD2, the table's D call, matches the DNA was not checked. TRBV21-1 is reported as a pseudogene. The CDR3 is made up of 16 amino acids. Here the CDR3 reads CASSKRGLAGGREQYF. In nucleotides, the CDR3 is TGTGCCAGCAGCAAACGGGGACTAGCGGGAGGTCGGGAGCAGTACTTC.

There are a few counts of this clone. V and J are TRBV7-3 and TRBJ2-1; TRBD2 might be the D (6 bases). The CDR3 runs 16 residues. The germline V gene encodes CDR1 SGHTA and CDR2 FQGTGA. The V and J ends lost 0 bases and 9 bases respectively, with 18 bases between them. CDR3 in amino acids: CASSLTGGARPSEQFF. The CDR3 DNA sequence: TGTGCCAGCAGCTTAACGGGGGGAGCTAGACCATCTGAGCAGTTCTTC.

This rearrangement joins TRBV10-1 to TRBJ2-5, with 15 positions matching TRBD2. The CDR3 sequence is 16 residues long. Per germline, CDR1 WNHNN and CDR2 SYGVQD (reference sequence). Losses at the gene ends were 6 bases for V and 1 base for J; bases not matched to a gene: 3. This CDR3 is CASSEGLAGGQETQYF. The DNA for the CDR3 is TGCGCCAGCAGCGAGGGACTAGCGGGGGGCCAAGAGACCCAGTACTTC.

In this sample, this clone turned up a few times. This chain links TRBV5-6 with TRBJ2-6; D remains unclear. Germline CDR1 reads SGHDT; CDR2 reads YYEEEE. Between the trimmed V and J ends, which lost 0 bases and 0 bases, there was a span of 4 bases. The CDR3 is made up of 15 amino acids. The CDR3 DNA follows: TGTGCCAGCAGCTTGGGCAGCTCTGGGGCCAACGTCCTGACTTTC. Encoded protein: CASSLGSSGANVLTF.

The V gene is TRBV29-1, the J gene TRBJ1-1; 8 bases fit TRBD1. The junction had 2 bases not matched to a gene; V was cut back by 1 base and J by 1 base. Germline CDR1 SQVTM, CDR2 ANQGSEA. The CDR3 sequence is 14 residues long. In DNA, the CDR3 is TGCAGCGTTGAAGTCAGGGGGCCGAACACTGAAGCTTTCTTT. Amino acid sequence: CSVEVRGPNTEAFF.

This sequence joins TRBV18 and TRBJ2-1, with 10 positions matching TRBD1. The ends lost 3 bases at V and 8 bases at J; junction bases unmatched: 4. CDR1 is KGHSH, CDR2 LQKENI, per germline. The CDR3 has 14 residues. Here the CDR3 reads CASSPEGQGYEQFF. In nucleotides, the CDR3 is TGTGCCAGCTCACCCGAGGGACAGGGGTATGAGCAGTTCTTC. The entire variable domain, with the rest obtained from reference TRBV18 and TRBJ2-1, is as follows: NAGVMQNPRHLVRRRGQEARLRCSPMKGHSHVYWYRQLPEEGLKFMVYLQKENIIDESGMPKERFSAEFPKEGPSILRIQQVVRGDSAAYFCASSPEGQGYEQFFGPGTRLTVL.

This clone was recorded once. This chain connects TRBV29-1 to TRBJ1-1, with D uncertain. V lost 5 bases and J 3 bases, leaving 4 bases between the germline ends. The CDR3 is made up of 10 amino acids. Germline-derived CDR1 and CDR2 are SQVTM and ANQGSEA. The CDR3 DNA sequence: TGCAGCGTTAGGGACACTGAAGCTTTCTTT. This encodes CSVRDTEAFF.

V usage is TRBV6-5 and J usage is TRBJ2-5; the D gene could be TRBD1 or TRBD2 (5 bases each). The CDR3 is 14 amino acids. Germline values: CDR1 MNHEY, CDR2 SVGAGI. V dropped 8 bases and J dropped 2 bases, with 15 bases sitting between them. In DNA form, the CDR3 reads TGTGCCAGCGCCGACGGGACCCCACAAGAGACCCAGTACTTC. Amino acids: CASADGTPQETQYF.

The rearrangement links TRBV28 to TRBJ2-7; 8 nucleotides agree with TRBD2. Looked up from germline, CDR1 is MDHEN and CDR2 is SYDVKM. The ends lost 1 base at V and 6 bases at J; junction bases unmatched: 14. This CDR3 is built from 17 residues. The CDR3 protein is CASSLLRRGAKTTEQYF. The CDR3 nucleotides read TGTGCCAGCAGTTTATTACGGCGGGGGGCGAAGACTACCGAGCAGTACTTC.

The chain uses TRBV18 and TRBJ1-5; TRBD1 might be the D (6 bases). Trimming shortened V by 0 bases and J by 1 base, and 13 bases separated the two germline ends. This CDR3 has 17 residues. Germline loops: CDR1 KGHSH, CDR2 LQKENI. The CDR3 region has the DNA TGTGCCAGCTCACCACCGGGAGGGGGAGGGAGCAATCAGCCCCAGCATTTT. This sequence encodes CASSPPGGGGSNQPQHF.

The V and J genes are TRBV5-6 and TRBJ1-4, with a weak D call TRBD1 (6 bases). V was clipped by 4 bases and J by 0 bases, with 19 bases between them. This CDR3 has 18 residues. Germline V gives CDR1 SGHDT, CDR2 YYEEEE. CDR3 region: CASSPRRGGGATNEKLFF. In DNA, the CDR3 is TGTGCCAGCAGCCCACGCAGGGGAGGAGGTGCAACTAATGAAAAACTGTTTTTT.

The V gene is TRBV10-3, the J gene TRBJ1-1, with TRBD1 matching 7 bases. The CDR3 has 14 amino acids. Germline CDR1 and CDR2: ENHRY and SYGVKD. V was pared by 8 bases and J by 4 bases, with 10 bases of the junction left unmatched. CDR3 residues: CAIRGTAKGTEAFF. CDR3 sequence (DNA): TGTGCCATCCGAGGGACAGCGAAAGGCACTGAAGCTTTCTTT.

The chain uses TRBV5-1 and TRBJ1-1, with unresolved D. The CDR3 has 13 amino acids. The V end lost 4 bases, the J end lost 4 bases, and 11 bases lay between the germline ends. Looked up from germline, CDR1 is SGHRS and CDR2 is YFSETQ. CDR3 nucleotides: TGCGCCAGCAGCATGGGTAGGGCCACTGAAGCTTTCTTT. Protein product: CASSMGRATEAFF.

This chain links TRBV18 with TRBJ1-1; D is unresolved. Trimming pared 4 bases from V and 1 base from J, leaving 7 bases between. Per germline, CDR1 KGHSH and CDR2 LQKENI. The CDR3 extends over 13 amino acids. The DNA for the CDR3 is TGTGCCAGCTCACTCACGGAGAACACTGAAGCTTTCTTT. Encoded protein: CASSLTENTEAFF. Supplemented by reference TRBV18 and TRBJ1-1, the full variable domain reads NAGVMQNPRHLVRRRGQEARLRCSPMKGHSHVYWYRQLPEEGLKFMVYLQKENIIDESGMPKERFSAEFPKEGPSILRIQQVVRGDSAAYFCASSLTENTEAFFGQGTRLTVV.

The V and J genes are TRBV19 and TRBJ1-1, with D unclear. The CDR3 sequence is 12 residues long. The germline V and J ends were trimmed by 9 bases and 10 bases, with 18 bases remaining between them. Germline CDR1 and CDR2: LNHDA and SQIVND (reference sequence). CDR3 region: CASQGHSHLAFF. The DNA for the CDR3 is TGTGCCAGCCAAGGTCACTCCCACCTAGCTTTCTTT.

This chain joins TRBV19 and TRBJ2-7; 11 nucleotides agree with TRBD1. The CDR3 loop spans 17 amino acids. With 5 bases clipped from V and 0 bases from J, the junction kept 9 bases outside the gene matches. The germline V gene has CDR1 LNHDA and CDR2 SQIVND (reference sequence). The CDR3 loop is CASSETGQGVSSYEQYF. For the CDR3, the DNA is TGTGCCAGTAGTGAAACGGGACAGGGGGTGAGCTCCTACGAGCAGTACTTC.

The V and J genes are TRBV10-3 and TRBJ1-6; D might be TRBD1 (5 bases). Germline V gene data show CDR1 as ENHRY and CDR2 as SYGVKD. Trimming left V 3 bases short and J 8 bases short, with 8 bases between. The CDR3 extends over 13 amino acids. DNA for the CDR3: TGTGCCATCAGTGAACAGGTAGATTCACCCCTCCACTTT. This sequence encodes CAISEQVDSPLHF.

The V call is TRBV2, the J call TRBJ2-3, with D tentatively TRBD2 (6 bases). Germline CDR1 is SNHLY and CDR2 is FYNNEI. V was cut by 8 bases and J by 1 base, with 7 bases left in between. This CDR3 has 12 residues. This CDR3 is CASGTRTDTQYF. CDR3 DNA sequence: TGTGCCAGCGGGACTCGCACAGATACGCAGTATTTT.

This clone was seen a single time. The chain is built from TRBV11-2 and TRBJ2-1; 7 positions match TRBD2. Looked up from germline, CDR1 is SGHAT and CDR2 is FQNNGV. Germline trimming cut 5 bases from V and 7 bases from J; bases unmatched to any gene: 8. This CDR3 region has 14 residues. As DNA, the CDR3 is TGTGCCAGCAGCCCACTCGTCGGGGGGAATGAGCAGTTCTTC. Protein: CASSPLVGGNEQFF.

This chain uses TRBV18 with TRBJ2-7; no clear D. CDR1 KGHSH and CDR2 LQKENI come from the germline V gene. V lost 2 bases and J 2 bases, leaving 16 bases between the germline ends. The CDR3 totals 16 residues. The CDR3 spells CASSPTLQKSTYEQYF. The CDR3, as DNA: TGTGCCAGCTCACCAACACTACAGAAATCGACCTACGAGCAGTACTTC.